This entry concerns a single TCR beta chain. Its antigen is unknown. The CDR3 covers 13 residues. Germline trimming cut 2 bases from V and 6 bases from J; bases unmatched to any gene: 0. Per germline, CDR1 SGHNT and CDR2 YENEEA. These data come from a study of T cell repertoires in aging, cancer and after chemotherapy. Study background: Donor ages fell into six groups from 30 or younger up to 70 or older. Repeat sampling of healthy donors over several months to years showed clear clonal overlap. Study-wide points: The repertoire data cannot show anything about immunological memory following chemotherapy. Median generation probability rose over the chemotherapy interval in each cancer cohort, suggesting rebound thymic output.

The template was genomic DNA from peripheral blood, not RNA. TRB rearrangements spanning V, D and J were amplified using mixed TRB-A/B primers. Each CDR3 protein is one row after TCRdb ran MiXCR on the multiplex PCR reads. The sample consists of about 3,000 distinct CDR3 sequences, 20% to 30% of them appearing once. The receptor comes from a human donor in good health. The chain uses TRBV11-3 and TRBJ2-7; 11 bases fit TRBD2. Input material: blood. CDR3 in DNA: TGTGCCAGCAGCTTAACTAGCGGGAGCGAGCAGTACTTC. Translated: CASSLTSGSEQYF.